This T cell receptor beta chain stems from a study of tumor-infiltrating lymphocytes in oesophageal squamous cell carcinoma. TCRdb re-called the PCR reads through MiXCR, storing one row per CDR3 protein. The sample includes about 12,000 distinct CDR3 sequences, 56% seen only once; the top ten take about 34%. CDR3 length: 13 amino acids. CDR1 and CDR2 (germline): SGHDT, YYEEEE. V trimming: 4 bases; J trimming: 4 bases; junction bases outside the gene matches: 3. The chain has TRBV5-6 and TRBJ1-1, with 8 bases aligning to TRBD1. This receptor was obtained from a female donor with esophageal squamous cell carcinoma. The sample taken for sequencing was esophageal tumor tissue. Here the CDR3 DNA reads TGTGCCAGCAGCGCCACAGGGGGCACTGAAGCTTTCTTT. Its protein product is CASSATGGTEAFF.